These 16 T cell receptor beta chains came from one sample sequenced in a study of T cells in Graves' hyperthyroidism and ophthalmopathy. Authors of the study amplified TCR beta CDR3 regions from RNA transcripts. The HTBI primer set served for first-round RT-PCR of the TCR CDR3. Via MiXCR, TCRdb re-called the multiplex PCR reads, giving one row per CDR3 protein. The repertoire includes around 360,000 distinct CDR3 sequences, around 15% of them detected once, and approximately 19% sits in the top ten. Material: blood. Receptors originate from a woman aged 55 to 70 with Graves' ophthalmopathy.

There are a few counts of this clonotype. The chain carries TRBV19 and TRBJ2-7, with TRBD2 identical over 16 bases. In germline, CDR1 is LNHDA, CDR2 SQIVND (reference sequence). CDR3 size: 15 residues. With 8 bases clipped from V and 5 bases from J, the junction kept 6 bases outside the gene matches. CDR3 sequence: CASAGTSGRADEQYF. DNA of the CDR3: TGTGCCAGTGCGGGGACTAGCGGGAGGGCCGACGAGCAGTACTTC.

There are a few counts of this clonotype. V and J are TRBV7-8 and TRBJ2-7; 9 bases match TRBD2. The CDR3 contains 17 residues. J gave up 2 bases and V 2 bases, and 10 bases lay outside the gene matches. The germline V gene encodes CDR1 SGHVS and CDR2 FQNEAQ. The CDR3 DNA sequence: TGTGCCAGCAGCTTAAATTATGGGCTAGCGGGGCCCTACGAGCAGTACTTC. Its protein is CASSLNYGLAGPYEQYF.

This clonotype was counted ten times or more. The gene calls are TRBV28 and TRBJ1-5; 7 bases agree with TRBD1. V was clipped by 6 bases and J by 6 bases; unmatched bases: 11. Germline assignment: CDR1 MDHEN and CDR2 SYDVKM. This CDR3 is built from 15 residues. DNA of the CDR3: TGTGCCAGCAGGCCCGACAGGGCACCATCTCAGCCCCAGCATTTT. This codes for CASRPDRAPSQPQHF.

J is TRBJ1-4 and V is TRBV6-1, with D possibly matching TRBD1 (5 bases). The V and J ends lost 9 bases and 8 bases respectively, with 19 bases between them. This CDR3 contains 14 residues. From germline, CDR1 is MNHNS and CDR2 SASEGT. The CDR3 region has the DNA TGTGCCAGTACGGAAACGCTTAAGGGGGAAAAACTGTTTTTT. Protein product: CASTETLKGEKLFF.

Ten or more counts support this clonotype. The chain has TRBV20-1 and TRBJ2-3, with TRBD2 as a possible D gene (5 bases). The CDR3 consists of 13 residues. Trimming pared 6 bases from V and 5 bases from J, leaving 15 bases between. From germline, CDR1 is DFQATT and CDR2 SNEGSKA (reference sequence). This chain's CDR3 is CSALVGVGDTQYF. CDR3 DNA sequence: TGCAGTGCCCTGGTGGGAGTGGGAGATACGCAGTATTTT.

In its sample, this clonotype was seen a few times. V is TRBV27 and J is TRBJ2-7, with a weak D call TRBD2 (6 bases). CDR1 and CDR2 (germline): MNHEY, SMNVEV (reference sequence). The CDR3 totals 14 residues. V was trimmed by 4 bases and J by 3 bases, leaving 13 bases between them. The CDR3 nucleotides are TGTGCCAGCAGTTCCCGGGACTCGTTCTACGAGCAGTACTTC. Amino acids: CASSSRDSFYEQYF.

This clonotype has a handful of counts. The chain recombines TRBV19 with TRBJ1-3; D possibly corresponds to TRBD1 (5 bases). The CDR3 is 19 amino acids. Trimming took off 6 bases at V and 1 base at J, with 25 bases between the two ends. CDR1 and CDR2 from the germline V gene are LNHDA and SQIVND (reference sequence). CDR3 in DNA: TGTGCCAGTAGAGAGCCGGTCGGGGCTACCTTCCAATCTGGAAACACCATATATTTT. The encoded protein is CASREPVGATFQSGNTIYF.

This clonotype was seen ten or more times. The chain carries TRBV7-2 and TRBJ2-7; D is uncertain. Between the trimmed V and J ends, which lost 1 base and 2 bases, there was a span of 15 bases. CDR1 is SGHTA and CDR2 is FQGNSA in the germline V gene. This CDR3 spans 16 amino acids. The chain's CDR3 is CASSLEVNAPTYEQYF. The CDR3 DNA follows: TGTGCCAGCAGCTTAGAAGTCAACGCTCCCACCTACGAGCAGTACTTC. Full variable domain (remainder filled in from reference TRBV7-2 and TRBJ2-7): GAGVSQSPSNKVTEKGKDVELRCDPISGHTALYWYRQSLGQGLEFLIYFQGNSAPDKSGLPSDRFSAERTGGSVSTLTIQRTQQEDSAVYLCASSLEVNAPTYEQYFGPGTRLTVT.

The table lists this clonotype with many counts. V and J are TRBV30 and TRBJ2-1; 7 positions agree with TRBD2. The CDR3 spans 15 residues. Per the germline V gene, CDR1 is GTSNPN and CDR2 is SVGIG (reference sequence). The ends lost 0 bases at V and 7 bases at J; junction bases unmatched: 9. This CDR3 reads CAWSVWGGSGNEQFF. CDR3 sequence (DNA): TGTGCCTGGAGTGTGTGGGGCGGGAGTGGGAATGAGCAGTTCTTC.

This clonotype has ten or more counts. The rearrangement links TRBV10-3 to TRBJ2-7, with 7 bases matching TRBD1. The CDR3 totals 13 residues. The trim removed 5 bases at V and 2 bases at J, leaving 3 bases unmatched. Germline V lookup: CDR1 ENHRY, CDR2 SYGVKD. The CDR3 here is CAISLDRAYEQYF. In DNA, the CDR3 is TGTGCCATCAGTCTCGACAGGGCCTACGAGCAGTACTTC.

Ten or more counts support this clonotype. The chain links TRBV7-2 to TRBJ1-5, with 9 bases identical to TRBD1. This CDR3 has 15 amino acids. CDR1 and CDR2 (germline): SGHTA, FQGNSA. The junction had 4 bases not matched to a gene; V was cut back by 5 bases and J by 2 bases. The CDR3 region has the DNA TGTGCCAGCAGCAGGACAGGGGCGGGCAATCAGCCCCAGCATTTT. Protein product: CASSRTGAGNQPQHF. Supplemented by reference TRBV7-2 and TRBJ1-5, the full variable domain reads GAGVSQSPSNKVTEKGKDVELRCDPISGHTALYWYRQSLGQGLEFLIYFQGNSAPDKSGLPSDRFSAERTGGSVSTLTIQRTQQEDSAVYLCASSRTGAGNQPQHFGDGTRLSIL.

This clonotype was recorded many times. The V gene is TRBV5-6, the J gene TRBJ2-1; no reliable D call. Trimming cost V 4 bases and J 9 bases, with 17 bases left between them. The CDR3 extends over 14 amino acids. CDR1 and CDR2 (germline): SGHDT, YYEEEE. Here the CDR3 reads CASSPTHFHSEQFF. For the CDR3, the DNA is TGTGCCAGCAGCCCGACTCACTTCCATAGTGAGCAGTTCTTC. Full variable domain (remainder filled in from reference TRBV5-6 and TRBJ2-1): DAGVTQSPTHLIKTRGQQVTLRCSPKSGHDTVSWYQQALGQGPQFIFQYYEEEERQRGNFPDRFSGHQFPNYSSELNVNALLLGDSALYLCASSPTHFHSEQFFGPGTRLTVL.

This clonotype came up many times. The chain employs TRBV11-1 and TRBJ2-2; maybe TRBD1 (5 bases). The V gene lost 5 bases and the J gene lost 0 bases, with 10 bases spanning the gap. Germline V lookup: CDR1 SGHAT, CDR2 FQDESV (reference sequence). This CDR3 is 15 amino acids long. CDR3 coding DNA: TGTGCCAGCAGCCACAGGTCCACGAACACCGGGGAGCTGTTTTTT. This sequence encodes CASSHRSTNTGELFF.

The CDR3 bases are TGTGCCAGCAGTTACGAGTGGAGGAGTAATGAGCAGTTCTTC. Encoded protein: CASSYEWRSNEQFF. V gene TRBV6-5 combines with J gene TRBJ2-1, with D tentatively TRBD2 (5 bases). Per germline, CDR1 MNHEY and CDR2 SVGAGI. Deletions cut 2 bases from V and 7 bases from J, with 12 bases between. The CDR3 has 14 residues.

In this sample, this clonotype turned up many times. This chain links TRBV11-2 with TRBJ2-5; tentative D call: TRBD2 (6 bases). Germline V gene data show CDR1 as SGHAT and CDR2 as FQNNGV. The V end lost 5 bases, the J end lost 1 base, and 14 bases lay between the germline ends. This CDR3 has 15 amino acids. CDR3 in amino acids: CASSHWEELQETQYF. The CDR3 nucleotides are TGTGCCAGCAGCCATTGGGAGGAGCTCCAAGAGACCCAGTACTTC. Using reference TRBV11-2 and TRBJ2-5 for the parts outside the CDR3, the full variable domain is EAGVAQSPRYKIIEKRQSVAFWCNPISGHATLYWYQQILGQGPKLLIQFQNNGVVDDSQLPKDRFSAERLKGVDSTLKIQPAKLEDSAVYLCASSHWEELQETQYFGPGTRLLVL.

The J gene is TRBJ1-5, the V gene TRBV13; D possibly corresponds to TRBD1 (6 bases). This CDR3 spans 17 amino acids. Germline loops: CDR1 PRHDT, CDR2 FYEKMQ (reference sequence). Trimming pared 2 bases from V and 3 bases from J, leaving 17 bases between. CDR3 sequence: CASSLSRGEGVNQPQHF. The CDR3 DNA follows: TGTGCCAGCAGCTTAAGCAGGGGCGAGGGCGTCAATCAGCCCCAGCATTTT.